The 15 T cell receptor beta chains in this list originate from one sample, sequenced in a study of blood T cells in healthy people across ages. With a J-beta primer mix and a sample-barcoded 5' primer, a second PCR ran about 7 to 12 cycles. TCRdb reanalysed the 5' RACE reads using MiXCR and keeps one entry per CDR3 protein. The sample consists of roughly 1,500,000 distinct CDR3 sequences, about 40% of them appearing once. The sample taken for sequencing was blood. These receptors were taken from a woman under 30 in good health.

The DNA of the CDR3 is TGTGCCAGCTCGGGGGACAGGCCGACCCGGCAGTACTTC. This sequence encodes CASSGDRPTRQYF. V usage is TRBV28 and J usage is TRBJ2-5, with 8 bases aligning to TRBD1. The V gene end was trimmed by 8 bases and the J gene end by 11 bases; junction bases not matched to a gene: 13. This CDR3 is 13 amino acids long. The germline gives CDR1 MDHEN, CDR2 SYDVKM.

The CDR3 protein is CASSHRGANEQFF. The CDR3, as DNA: TGTGCCAGCAGTCACCGGGGGGCAAATGAGCAGTTCTTC. V gene TRBV2 combines with J gene TRBJ2-1; a possible D gene is TRBD2 (7 bases). Trimming stripped 5 bases from V and 7 bases from J, with 12 bases between. Germline lookup yields CDR1 SNHLY and CDR2 FYNNEI. This CDR3 is 13 amino acids long.

The rearrangement uses TRBV20-1 and TRBJ2-1, with TRBD2 matching over 11 bases. Germline trimming cut 1 base from V and 6 bases from J; bases unmatched to any gene: 8. Germline assignment: CDR1 DFQATT and CDR2 SNEGSKA (reference sequence). The CDR3 is 16 residues long. CDR3 nucleotide sequence: TGCAGTGCTAGAGCCGTTTTGGGACTAGCGGCCAATGAGCAGTTCTTC. It yields the protein CSARAVLGLAANEQFF.

This clonotype was picked up many times. J is TRBJ2-7 and V is TRBV28; D remains unclear. The tail of the sequence fits TRBJ2-5 better, so the J call may be wrong. This CDR3 contains 11 residues. Germline CDR1 and CDR2: MDHEN and SYDVKM. The CDR3 DNA follows: TGTGCCAGCAGCCAACTGGAGACCCAGTACTTC. It encodes CASSQLETQYF.

The rearrangement uses TRBV10-2 and TRBJ2-7; D gene ambiguous. The V gene lost 3 bases and the J gene lost 3 bases, with 12 bases spanning the gap. Looked up from germline, CDR1 is WSHSY and CDR2 is SAAADI. The CDR3 covers 14 residues. CDR3 loop: CASSEGVADYEQYF. DNA for the CDR3: TGCGCCAGCAGTGAAGGAGTGGCGGACTACGAGCAGTACTTC.

This clonotype was observed a handful of times. The gene calls are TRBV6-5 and TRBJ2-7; possibly TRBD1 or TRBD2 for D (7 bases each). V gave up 8 bases and J gave up 6 bases, with 17 bases separating them. This CDR3 comprises 13 residues. Germline values: CDR1 MNHEY, CDR2 SVGAGI. CDR3 DNA sequence: TGTGCCAGCGGCGGGGGACAGTCGGGCGAGCAGTACTTC. Translated: CASGGGQSGEQYF.

The chain recombines TRBV7-9 with TRBJ2-7; tentatively, D is TRBD1 or TRBD2 (5 bases each). This CDR3 comprises 14 residues. V lost 4 bases to trimming and J lost 3 bases, with 13 bases between them. The V gene's germline CDR1 is SEHNR and CDR2 FQNEAQ (reference sequence). Here the CDR3 reads CASSSGTPLYEQYF. CDR3 nucleotide sequence: TGTGCCAGCAGCTCTGGGACCCCTCTCTACGAGCAGTACTTC.

The chain carries TRBV5-1 and TRBJ2-5; 12 nucleotides line up with TRBD2. CDR3 length equals 16 residues. V shed 3 bases, J shed 2 bases, and the junction held 5 bases outside the gene matches. Germline lookup yields CDR1 SGHRS and CDR2 YFSETQ. The CDR3 coding sequence is TGCGCCAGCAGCTCGTCCGGGACTAGCGGGCAAGAGACCCAGTACTTC. This sequence encodes CASSSSGTSGQETQYF.

This clonotype was observed a handful of times. The chain has TRBV7-2 and TRBJ2-7; either TRBD1 or TRBD2 may fit D (5 bases each). The V end was cut by 5 bases, the J end by 2 bases, with 10 bases between. The CDR3 sequence is 13 residues long. Germline V CDR1 and CDR2: SGHTA, FQGNSA. CDR3 sequence (DNA): TGTGCCAGCAGCGGCCCGGGACCCTACGAGCAGTACTTC. It translates to CASSGPGPYEQYF.

This clonotype has just a few counts. This sequence joins TRBV25-1 and TRBJ2-1; a weak D match, TRBD1 (6 bases). This CDR3 has 14 residues. Germline loops: CDR1 MGHDK, CDR2 SYGVNS. Trimming pared 4 bases from V and 4 bases from J, leaving 11 bases between. Here the CDR3 reads CASSAGTLYNEQFF. For the CDR3, the DNA is TGTGCCAGCAGTGCCGGGACACTTTACAATGAGCAGTTCTTC. The full variable domain, its missing parts supplied by reference TRBV25-1 and TRBJ2-1, is EADIYQTPRYLVIGTGKKITLECSQTMGHDKMYWYQQDPGMELHLIHYSYGVNSTEKGDLSSESTVSRIRTEHFPLTLESARPSHTSQYLCASSAGTLYNEQFFGPGTRLTVL.

This rearrangement joins TRBV27 to TRBJ1-1, with 7 bases matching TRBD1. Germline V gene lookup returns CDR1 MNHEY and CDR2 SMNVEV (reference sequence). The CDR3 consists of 13 residues. V gave up 6 bases and J gave up 3 bases; unmatched junction bases: 4. The CDR3 DNA is TGTGCCAGCAGGAGACAGGGACACACTGAAGCTTTCTTT. It is translated as CASRRQGHTEAFF.

The rearrangement joins TRBV7-9 to TRBJ2-7, with D possibly TRBD1 on 6 matching bases. With 6 bases removed from V and 1 base from J, the gap between germline ends came to 16 bases. The V gene's germline CDR1 is SEHNR and CDR2 FQNEAQ (reference sequence). CDR3 length equals 15 residues. The CDR3 is CASSEQGMGSYEQYF. The CDR3 nucleotides are TGTGCCAGCAGTGAGCAGGGGATGGGTTCCTACGAGCAGTACTTC.

This chain connects TRBV12-3 or TRBV12-4 to TRBJ1-2; D not certain. Between the trimmed V and J ends, which lost 4 bases and 6 bases, there was a span of 6 bases. CDR3 length: 11 amino acids. The CDR3 region is CASSSADGYTF. In DNA, the CDR3 is TGTGCCAGCAGTTCGGCCGATGGCTACACCTTC.

The chain combines TRBV28 with TRBJ2-5, with a tentative D call TRBD2 (7 bases). Looked up from germline, CDR1 is MDHEN and CDR2 is SYDVKM. This CDR3 spans 14 amino acids. V dropped 4 bases and J dropped 5 bases, with 14 bases sitting between them. The CDR3 sequence: CASSSGGHLETQYF. The CDR3 region has the DNA TGTGCCAGCAGTTCGGGGGGCCACTTGGAGACCCAGTACTTC.

CDR3 sequence reads: CASSLIGTTDTQYF. The CDR3 DNA reads TGTGCCAGCAGTTTGATCGGGACCACAGATACGCAGTATTTT. The chain employs TRBV28 and TRBJ2-3; the D gene could be TRBD1 or TRBD2 (5 bases each). Deletions cut 3 bases from V and 2 bases from J, with 9 bases between. CDR3 length: 14 residues. Germline CDR1 and CDR2: MDHEN and SYDVKM.